This T cell receptor beta chain is from a study of OX40 agonist ivuxolimab in advanced cancers. Points on this clone: Its antigen is unidentified.

Study findings and constraints: Not determined was the antigen specificity of the expanded peripheral T cells. Expanded clones were, on average, more numerous in CD8+ T cells than in CD4+. Low levels of normalized T-cell clonal expansion also appeared in some nonresponders.

Germline CDR1 LNHDA, CDR2 SQIVND (reference sequence). Trimming cost V 5 bases and J 7 bases, with 12 bases left between them. This CDR3 spans 13 amino acids. Repertoires were generated with immunoSEQ multiplex PCR, while TCRdb's copy carries only in-frame clones and drops some. The sample has some 100,000 clones, 90% seen once. The chain is built from TRBV19 and TRBJ1-5; D might be TRBD1 (5 bases). The clonotype comes from an adult with an advanced solid tumor such as melanoma, head and neck, liver or kidney cancer. The specimen was CD4+ or CD8+ T cells sorted from blood, collected in a trial of the OX40 agonist ivuxolimab. The CDR3 sequence: CASSVSGTQPQHF. The CDR3 DNA reads as TGTGCCAGTAGTGTATCAGGGACCCAGCCCCAGCATTTT.